This T cell receptor (beta chain) appears in the sequencing data of a study of cytomegalovirus exposure and HLA in healthy donors. General observations from the study: In a later analysis, HLA-associated beta chains showed higher expansion and lower generation probabilities than comparable chains. The later analysis indicated that the majority of CMV-associated TCR beta chains appeared HLA-restricted.

Remarks on this clone: The antigen remains undetermined.

Researchers ran the PCR with 60 Vbeta and 13 Jbeta primers. Profiling relied on immunoSEQ multiplex PCR, and the TCRdb table lists in-frame clones only, not all of them. In the table there are under 200,000 clones, roughly 75% of which are singletons. Trimming shortened V by 3 bases and J by 5 bases, and 11 bases separated the two germline ends. The V gene's germline CDR1 is SGHNT and CDR2 YYREEE (reference sequence). CDR3 length: 14 amino acids. V usage is TRBV5-4 and J usage is TRBJ2-2; TRBD2 might be the D (5 bases). Input material: PBMCs. The TCR sequence derives from a man younger than 35 in good health and CMV-seronegative. The CDR3: CASSSSPGTGELFF. The DNA of the CDR3 is TGTGCCAGCAGCTCGTCGCCGGGGACCGGGGAGCTGTTTTTT.